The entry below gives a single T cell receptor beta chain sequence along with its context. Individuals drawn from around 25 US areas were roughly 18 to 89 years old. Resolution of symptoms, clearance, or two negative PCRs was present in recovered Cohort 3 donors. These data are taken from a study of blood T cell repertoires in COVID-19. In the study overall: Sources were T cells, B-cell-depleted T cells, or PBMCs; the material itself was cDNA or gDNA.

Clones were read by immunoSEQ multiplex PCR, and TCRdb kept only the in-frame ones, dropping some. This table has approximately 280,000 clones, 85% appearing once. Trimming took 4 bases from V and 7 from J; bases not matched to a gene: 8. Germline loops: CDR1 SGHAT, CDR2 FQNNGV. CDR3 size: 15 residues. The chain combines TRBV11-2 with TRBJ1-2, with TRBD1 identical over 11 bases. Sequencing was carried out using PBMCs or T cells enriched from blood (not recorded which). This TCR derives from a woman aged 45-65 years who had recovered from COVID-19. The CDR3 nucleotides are TGTGCCAGCAGCTCCTCCGGGACAGGGGGATTTGGCTACACCTTC. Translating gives CASSSSGTGGFGYTF.